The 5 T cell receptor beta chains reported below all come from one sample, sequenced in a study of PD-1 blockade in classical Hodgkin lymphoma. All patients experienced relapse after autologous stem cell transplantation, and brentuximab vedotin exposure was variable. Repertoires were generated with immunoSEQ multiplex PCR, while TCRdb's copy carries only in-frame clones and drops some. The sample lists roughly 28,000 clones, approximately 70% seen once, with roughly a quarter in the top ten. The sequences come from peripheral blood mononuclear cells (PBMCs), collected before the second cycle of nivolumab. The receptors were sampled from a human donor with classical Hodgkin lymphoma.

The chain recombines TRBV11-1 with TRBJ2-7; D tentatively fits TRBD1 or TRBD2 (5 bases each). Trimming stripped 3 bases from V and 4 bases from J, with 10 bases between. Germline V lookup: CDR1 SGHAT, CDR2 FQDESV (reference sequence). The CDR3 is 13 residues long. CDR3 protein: CASSLGPKYEQYF. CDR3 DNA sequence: TGTGCCAGCAGCTTGGGACCGAAGTACGAGCAGTACTTC.

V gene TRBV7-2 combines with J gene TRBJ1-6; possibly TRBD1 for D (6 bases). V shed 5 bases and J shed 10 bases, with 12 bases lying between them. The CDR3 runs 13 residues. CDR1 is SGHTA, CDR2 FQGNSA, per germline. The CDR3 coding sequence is TGTGCCAGCAGCCCAAAGACAGGATCACCCCTCCACTTT. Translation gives CASSPKTGSPLHF.

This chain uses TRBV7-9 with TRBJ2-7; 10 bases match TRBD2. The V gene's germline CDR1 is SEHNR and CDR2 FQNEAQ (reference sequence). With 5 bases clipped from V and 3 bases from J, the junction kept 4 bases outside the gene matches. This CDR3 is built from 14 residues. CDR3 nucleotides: TGTGCCAGCAGCCCGCGGACTAGCGGCTACGAGCAGTACTTC. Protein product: CASSPRTSGYEQYF.

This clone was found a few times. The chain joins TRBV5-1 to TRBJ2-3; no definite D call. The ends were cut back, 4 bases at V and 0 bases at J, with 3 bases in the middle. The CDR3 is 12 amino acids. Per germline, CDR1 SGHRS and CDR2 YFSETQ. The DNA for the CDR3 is TGCGCCAGCAGCCTCAGCACAGATACGCAGTATTTT. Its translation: CASSLSTDTQYF.

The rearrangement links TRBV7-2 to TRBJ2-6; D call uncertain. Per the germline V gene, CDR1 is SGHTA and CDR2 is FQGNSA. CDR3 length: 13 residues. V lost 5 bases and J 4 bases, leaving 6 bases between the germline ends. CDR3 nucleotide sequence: TGTGCCAGCAGCGGAAGAGGGGCCAACGTCCTGACTTTC. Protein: CASSGRGANVLTF.